A selection of T cell receptor beta chains follows, all from one sample in a study of blood T cell repertoires in COVID-19. TCRdb's table, derived via immunoSEQ multiplex PCR, lists solely in-frame clones and lacks some. The data show fewer than 150,000 clones, around nine tenths seen once. What was sequenced was peripheral blood. The receptors were gathered from a woman aged 40 to 50 with acute or convalescent COVID-19. Both conserved end residues are part of each CDR3.

v_gene	j_gene	CDR3aa
TRBV15	TRBJ2-5	CATSRGTGSEETQYF
TRBV6-5	TRBJ1-2	CASKPLVMSNYGYTF
TRBV7-9	TRBJ1-6	CASSSLTGTVYNSPLHF
TRBV3-1/TRBV3-2	TRBJ1-2	CASSQGIPTGSNYGYTF
TRBV7-3	TRBJ2-3	CASSSSSTDTQYF
TRBV25-1	TRBJ1-6	CASSEAGAGNSPLHF
TRBV3-1/TRBV3-2	TRBJ2-2	CASSQGSRAGELFF
TRBV19	TRBJ2-1	CASRGRDRGLDEQFF
TRBV5-1	TRBJ2-3	CASSTGLTDTQYF
TRBV30	TRBJ1-2	CAGTPGAYGYTF
TRBV7-2	TRBJ2-3	CASSLDLAGLRDTQYF
TRBV11-2	TRBJ2-1	CASRGQGDVVNEQFF
TRBV4-1	TRBJ1-2	CASSQAATTATGNYGYTF
TRBV6-6	TRBJ1-1	CASSPGQLDEAFF
TRBV5-1	TRBJ2-5	CASNQQGRYETQYF
TRBV28	TRBJ1-6	CASKGASSYNSPLHF
TRBV30	TRBJ2-1	CAWSPYGTSGGNEQFF
TRBV6-2/TRBV6-3	TRBJ1-6	CASSSLRQSYNSPLHF
TRBV18	TRBJ2-3	CASSPRLAGNTDTQYF
TRBV18	TRBJ1-6	CASSPLAGAFYNSPLHF
TRBV7-9	TRBJ2-2	CASSSSGTSVTGELFF
TRBV5-4	TRBJ2-5	CASSFTSGYQETQYF
TRBV6-2/TRBV6-3	TRBJ2-1	CASSLLSGTYNEQFF
TRBV12-3/TRBV12-4	TRBJ2-7	CASRLVYEQYF
TRBV6-5	TRBJ1-4	CASTKTGAPNEKLFF
TRBV25-1	TRBJ1-2	CASSDRARYGYTF
TRBV12-3/TRBV12-4	TRBJ1-1	CASSFNVNTEAFF